This TCR beta chain emerged from a study of OX40 agonist ivuxolimab in advanced cancers. Study-wide points: Clonal expansion was seen in CD4+ and CD8+ blood T cells by week 6 at 0.1 to 3.0 mg/kg.

The table came from immunoSEQ multiplex PCR; TCRdb's copy has only in-frame clones and leaves some out. The sample holds 40,000 to 60,000 clones; approximately 81% are singletons and the top ten take 5.5% to 7%. For this clone: Its antigen is unknown.

V shed 4 bases and J shed 6 bases, with 12 bases lying between them. Germline V gives CDR1 SGHVS, CDR2 FQNEAQ. This CDR3 is built from 13 residues. The chain links TRBV7-8 to TRBJ1-1, with TRBD1 as a possible D gene (5 bases). Sequenced material: CD4+ or CD8+ T cells sorted from blood, taken in a trial of the OX40 agonist ivuxolimab. This clonotype was obtained from an adult with an advanced solid tumor such as melanoma, head and neck, liver or kidney cancer. DNA of the CDR3: TGTGCCAGCAGCTCCCAGGGTATCTCTGAAGCTTTCTTT. As protein: CASSSQGISEAFF.